A single sample gave rise to the 5 T cell receptor beta chains below, sequenced in a study of shared clonotypes between healthy human individuals. This table comes from immunoSEQ multiplex PCR, and its TCRdb copy is limited to in-frame clones, with some not included. The data contain about 530,000 clones, about 80% of them seen just once; the ten biggest clones take up around 13%. The sample consisted of PBMCs. The receptors originated from a woman in her forties in good health. Some clones in this sample may be carry-over from other donors' samples.

V is TRBV30 and J is TRBJ2-3; possibly TRBD2 for D (6 bases). The CDR3 consists of 15 residues. V gave up 4 bases and J gave up 1 base, with 15 bases separating them. Looked up from germline, CDR1 is GTSNPN and CDR2 is SVGIG (reference sequence). In nucleotides, the CDR3 is TGTGCCTGGATCCCGGGAGTGGGGGGCACAGATACGCAGTATTTT. Protein sequence: CAWIPGVGGTDTQYF.

The chain is built from TRBV19 and TRBJ1-4; D remains unclear. The CDR3 contains 12 residues. V was cut by 0 bases and J by 8 bases, with 4 bases left in between. The germline gives CDR1 LNHDA, CDR2 SQIVND (reference sequence). The CDR3 is CASSIEGEKLFF. CDR3 nucleotides: TGTGCCAGTAGTATAGAGGGCGAAAAACTGTTTTTT.

This clone was seen a single time. The gene calls are TRBV5-1 and TRBJ2-3; D is perhaps TRBD1 (6 bases). Germline V lookup: CDR1 SGHRS, CDR2 YFSETQ. V was pared by 3 bases and J by 2 bases, with 13 bases between. The CDR3 totals 15 residues. CDR3 sequence: CASSSGTPFTDTQYF. CDR3 coding DNA: TGCGCCAGCAGCTCCGGGACACCCTTCACAGATACGCAGTATTTT.

This chain connects TRBV2 to TRBJ1-2; D is unclear. Per germline, CDR1 SNHLY and CDR2 FYNNEI. The CDR3 is 14 amino acids. Trimming removed 7 bases at V and 3 bases at J, with 15 bases between. The CDR3 bases are TGTGCCAGCACCGACCGTTCGGGGTACTATGGCTACACCTTC. This encodes CASTDRSGYYGYTF. Full variable domain (missing parts from reference TRBV2 and TRBJ1-2): EPEVTQTPSHQVTQMGQEVILRCVPISNHLYFYWYRQILGQKVEFLVSFYNNEISEKSEIFDDQFSVERPDGSNFTLKIRSTKLEDSAMYFCASTDRSGYYGYTFGSGTRLTVV.

The rearrangement joins TRBV2 to TRBJ1-1; TRBD1 matches 8 bases. V gave up 5 bases and J gave up 1 base; unmatched junction bases: 6. The CDR3 is 15 amino acids. Germline V gives CDR1 SNHLY, CDR2 FYNNEI. The DNA for the CDR3 is TGTGCCAGCAGTTTTCAGGGGGCGAGGAACACTGAAGCTTTCTTT. Protein product: CASSFQGARNTEAFF. Full variable domain (rest looked up from reference TRBV2 and TRBJ1-1): EPEVTQTPSHQVTQMGQEVILRCVPISNHLYFYWYRQILGQKVEFLVSFYNNEISEKSEIFDDQFSVERPDGSNFTLKIRSTKLEDSAMYFCASSFQGARNTEAFFGQGTRLTVV.